The source of this T cell receptor (beta chain) is a study of shared clonotypes between healthy human individuals. Findings and caveats of the study: Donors were few, which limited the genetic and exposure-history diversity represented. Expectations were that clonotype sharing among donors would be affected by sequencing depth.

This CDR3 is built from 13 residues. V shed 5 bases and J 4 bases; nucleotides not matched to a gene: 8. Germline CDR1 is GTSNPN and CDR2 is SVGIG (reference sequence). CD45RO-negative cells were positively selected for CCR7, leaving out terminally differentiated effector memory CD45RA+ cells. The sorted-subset replicate PCRs were given about 210 ng DNA, which is around 29,000 T cell genomes. Using immunoSEQ multiplex PCR, the repertoire was profiled, and TCRdb retains in-frame clones only, with some absent. The repertoire includes around 2,000,000 clones, approximately 94% of them detected once, and approximately 1.2% sits in the top ten. A remark on this clone: The antigen is unknown.

The TCR sequence derives from a man aged 18 to 30 in good health. The V and J genes are TRBV30 and TRBJ2-7, with 7 positions matching TRBD1. Sequencing was done on a sample of naive CD8+ T cells sorted from blood. CDR3 sequence reads: CAWGTVVAYEQYF. CDR3 sequence (DNA): TGTGCCTGGGGGACAGTAGTGGCGTACGAGCAGTACTTC.